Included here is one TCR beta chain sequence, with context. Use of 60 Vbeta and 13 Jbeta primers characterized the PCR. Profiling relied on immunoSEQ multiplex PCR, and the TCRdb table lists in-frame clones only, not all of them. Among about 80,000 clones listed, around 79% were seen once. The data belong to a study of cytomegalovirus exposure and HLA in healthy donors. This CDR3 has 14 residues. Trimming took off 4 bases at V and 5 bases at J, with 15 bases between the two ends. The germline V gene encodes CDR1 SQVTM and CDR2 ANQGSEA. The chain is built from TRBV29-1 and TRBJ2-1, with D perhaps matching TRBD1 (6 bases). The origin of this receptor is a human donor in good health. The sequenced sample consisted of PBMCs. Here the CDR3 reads CSVVPRQVNNEQFF. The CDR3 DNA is TGCAGCGTTGTCCCAAGACAGGTAAACAATGAGCAGTTCTTC.